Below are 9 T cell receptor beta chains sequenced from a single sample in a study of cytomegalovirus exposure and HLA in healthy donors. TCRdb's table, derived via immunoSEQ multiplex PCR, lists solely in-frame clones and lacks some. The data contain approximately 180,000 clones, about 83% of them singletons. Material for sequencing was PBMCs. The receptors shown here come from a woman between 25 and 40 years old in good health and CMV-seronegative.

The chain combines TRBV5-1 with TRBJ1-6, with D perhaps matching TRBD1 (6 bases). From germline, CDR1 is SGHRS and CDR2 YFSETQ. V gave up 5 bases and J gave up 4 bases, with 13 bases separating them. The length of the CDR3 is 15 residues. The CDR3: CASRKDSSYNSPLHF. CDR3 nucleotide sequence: TGCGCCAGCAGGAAGGACAGTTCGTATAATTCACCCCTCCACTTT.

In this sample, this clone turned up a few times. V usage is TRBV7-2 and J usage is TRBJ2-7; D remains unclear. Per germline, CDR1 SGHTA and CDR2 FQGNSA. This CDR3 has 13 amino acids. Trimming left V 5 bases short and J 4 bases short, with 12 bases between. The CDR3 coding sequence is TGTGCCAGCAGCCGCTGGTCCCAGTACGAGCAGTACTTC. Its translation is CASSRWSQYEQYF.

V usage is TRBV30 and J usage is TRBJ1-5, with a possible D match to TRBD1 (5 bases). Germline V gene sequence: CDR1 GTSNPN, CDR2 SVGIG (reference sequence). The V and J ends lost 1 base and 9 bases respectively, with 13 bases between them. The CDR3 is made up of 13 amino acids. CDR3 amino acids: CAWSEGGVRPQHF. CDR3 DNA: TGTGCCTGGAGTGAGGGAGGGGTGCGGCCCCAGCATTTT.

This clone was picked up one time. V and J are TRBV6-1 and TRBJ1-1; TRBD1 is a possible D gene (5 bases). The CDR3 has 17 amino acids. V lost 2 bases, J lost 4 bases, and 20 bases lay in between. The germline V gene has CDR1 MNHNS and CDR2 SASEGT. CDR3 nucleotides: TGTGCCAGCAGTGAATCCCTAAAGGCAGGGTTTACCACTGAAGCTTTCTTT. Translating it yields CASSESLKAGFTTEAFF.

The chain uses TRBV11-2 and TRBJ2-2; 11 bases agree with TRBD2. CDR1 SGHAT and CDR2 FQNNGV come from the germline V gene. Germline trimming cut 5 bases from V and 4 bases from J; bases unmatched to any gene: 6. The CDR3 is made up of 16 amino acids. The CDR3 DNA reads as TGTGCCAGCAGCCCGGTCCTAGCGGGGGGCACCGGGGAGCTGTTTTTT. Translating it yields CASSPVLAGGTGELFF.

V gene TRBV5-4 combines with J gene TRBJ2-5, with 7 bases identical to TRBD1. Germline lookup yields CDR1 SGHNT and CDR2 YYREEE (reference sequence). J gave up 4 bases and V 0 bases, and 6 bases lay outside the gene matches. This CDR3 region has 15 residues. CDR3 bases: TGTGCCAGCAGCTTGGTCGGGACAGAACTAGAGACCCAGTACTTC. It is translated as CASSLVGTELETQYF.

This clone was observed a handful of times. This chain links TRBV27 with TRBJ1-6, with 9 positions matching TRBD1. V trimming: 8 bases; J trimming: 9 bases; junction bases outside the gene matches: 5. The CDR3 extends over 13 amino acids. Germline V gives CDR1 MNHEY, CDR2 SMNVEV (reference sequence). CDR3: CASSGDRVSPLHF. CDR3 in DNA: TGTGCCAGCTCGGGGGACAGGGTTTCACCCCTCCACTTT.

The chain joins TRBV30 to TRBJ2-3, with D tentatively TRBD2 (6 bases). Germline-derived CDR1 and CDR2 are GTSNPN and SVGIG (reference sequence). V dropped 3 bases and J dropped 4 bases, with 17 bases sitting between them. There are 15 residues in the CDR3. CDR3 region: CAWRPLGEEADTQYF. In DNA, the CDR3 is TGTGCCTGGAGGCCTTTAGGGGAGGAGGCAGATACGCAGTATTTT.

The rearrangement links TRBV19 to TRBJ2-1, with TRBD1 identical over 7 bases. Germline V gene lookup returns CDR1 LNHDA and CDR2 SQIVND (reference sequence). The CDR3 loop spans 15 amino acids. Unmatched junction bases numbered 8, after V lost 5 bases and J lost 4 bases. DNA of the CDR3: TGTGCCAGTAGTGTTAGGGACAGCATATACAATGAGCAGTTCTTC. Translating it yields CASSVRDSIYNEQFF.